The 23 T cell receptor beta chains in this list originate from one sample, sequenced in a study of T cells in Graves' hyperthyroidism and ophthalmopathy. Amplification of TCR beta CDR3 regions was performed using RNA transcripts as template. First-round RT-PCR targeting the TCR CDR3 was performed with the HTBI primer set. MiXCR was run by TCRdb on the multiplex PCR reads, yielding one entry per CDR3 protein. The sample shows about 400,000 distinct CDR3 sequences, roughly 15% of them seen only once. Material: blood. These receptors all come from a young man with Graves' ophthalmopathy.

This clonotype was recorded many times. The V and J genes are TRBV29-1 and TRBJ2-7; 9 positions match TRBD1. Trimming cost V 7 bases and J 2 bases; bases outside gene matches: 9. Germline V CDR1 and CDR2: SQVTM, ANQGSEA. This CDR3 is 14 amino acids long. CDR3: CSARRDRDTYEQYF. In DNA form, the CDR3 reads TGCAGCGCCAGGAGGGACAGGGACACCTACGAGCAGTACTTC.

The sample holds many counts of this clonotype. The CDR3 region has the DNA TGCAGCGTTGAGTGGTCGGGGGATGAGCAGTTCTTC. This codes for CSVEWSGDEQFF. This chain connects TRBV29-1 to TRBJ2-1; D is perhaps TRBD2 (6 bases). CDR1 is SQVTM and CDR2 is ANQGSEA in the germline V gene. The CDR3 consists of 12 residues. The V and J ends lost 3 bases and 8 bases respectively, with 11 bases between them.

CDR3 in amino acids: CASSHSAGGFTDTQYF. The DNA of the CDR3 is TGCGCCAGCAGCCACTCAGCCGGGGGGTTCACAGATACGCAGTATTTT. The chain carries TRBV4-1 and TRBJ2-3; 7 bases are shared with TRBD2. V lost 3 bases and J lost 2; bases outside the gene matches: 8. The germline gives CDR1 MGHRA, CDR2 YSYEKL. This CDR3 is 16 amino acids long.

The CDR3 spells CASSLISGRAAYEQYF. The CDR3 DNA follows: TGCGCCAGCAGCCTCATCTCAGGGCGGGCCGCGTACGAGCAGTACTTC. The chain carries TRBV4-1 and TRBJ2-7; D assignment may be TRBD1 or TRBD2 (5 bases each). The ends were cut back, 4 bases at V and 4 bases at J, with 20 bases in the middle. Germline V gives CDR1 MGHRA, CDR2 YSYEKL. The CDR3 loop spans 16 amino acids.

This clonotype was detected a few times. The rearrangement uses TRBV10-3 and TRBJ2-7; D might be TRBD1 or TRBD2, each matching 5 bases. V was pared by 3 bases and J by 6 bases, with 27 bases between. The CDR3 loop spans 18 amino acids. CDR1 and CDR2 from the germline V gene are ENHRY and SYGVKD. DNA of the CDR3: TGTGCCATCAGTGACCCCGGGGCCTTGAGCGTCGCGATAAGCGAGCAGTACTTC. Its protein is CAISDPGALSVAISEQYF.

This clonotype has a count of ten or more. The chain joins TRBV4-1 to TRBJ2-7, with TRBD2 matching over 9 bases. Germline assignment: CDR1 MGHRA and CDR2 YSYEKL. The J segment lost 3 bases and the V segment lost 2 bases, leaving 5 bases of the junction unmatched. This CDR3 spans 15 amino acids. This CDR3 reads CASSQPGLAFYEQYF. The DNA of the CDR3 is TGCGCCAGCAGCCAACCGGGACTAGCTTTCTACGAGCAGTACTTC.

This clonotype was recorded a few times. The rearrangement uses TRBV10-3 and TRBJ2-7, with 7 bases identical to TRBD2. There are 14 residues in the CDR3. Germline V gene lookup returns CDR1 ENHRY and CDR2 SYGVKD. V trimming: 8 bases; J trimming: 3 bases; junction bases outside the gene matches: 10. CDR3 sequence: CAIPWGGLDYEQYF. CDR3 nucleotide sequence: TGTGCCATCCCCTGGGGGGGACTCGACTACGAGCAGTACTTC.

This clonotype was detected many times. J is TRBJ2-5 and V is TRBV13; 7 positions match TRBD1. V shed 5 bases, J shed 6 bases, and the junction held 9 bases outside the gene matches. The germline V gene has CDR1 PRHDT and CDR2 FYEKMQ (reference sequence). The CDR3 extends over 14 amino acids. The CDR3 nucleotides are TGTGCCAGCAGCCACACGAGACAGGGACAGACCCAGTACTTC. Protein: CASSHTRQGQTQYF. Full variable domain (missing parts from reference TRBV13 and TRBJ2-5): AAGVIQSPRHLIKEKRETATLKCYPIPRHDTVYWYQQGPGQDPQFLISFYEKMQSDKGSIPDRFSAQQFSDYHSELNMSSLELGDSALYFCASSHTRQGQTQYFGPGTRLLVL.

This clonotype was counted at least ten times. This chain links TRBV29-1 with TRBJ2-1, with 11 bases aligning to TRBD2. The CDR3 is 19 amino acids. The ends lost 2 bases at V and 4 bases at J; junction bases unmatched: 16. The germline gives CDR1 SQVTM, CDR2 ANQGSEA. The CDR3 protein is CSVEWGGSGGAILYNEQFF. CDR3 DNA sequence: TGCAGCGTTGAATGGGGGGGTAGCGGGGGGGCGATACTGTACAATGAGCAGTTCTTC.

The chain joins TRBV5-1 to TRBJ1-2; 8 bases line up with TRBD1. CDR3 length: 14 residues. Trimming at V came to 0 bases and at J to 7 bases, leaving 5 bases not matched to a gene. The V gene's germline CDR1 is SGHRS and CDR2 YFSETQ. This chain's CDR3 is CASSLEDRVGGYTF. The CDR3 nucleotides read TGCGCCAGCAGCTTGGAGGACAGGGTCGGTGGCTACACCTTC.

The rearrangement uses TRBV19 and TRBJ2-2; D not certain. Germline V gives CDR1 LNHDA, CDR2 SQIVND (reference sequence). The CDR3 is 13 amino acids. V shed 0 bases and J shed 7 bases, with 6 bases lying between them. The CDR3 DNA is TGTGCCAGTAGTATAGATCAAGGCGGGGAGCTGTTTTTT. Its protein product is CASSIDQGGELFF.

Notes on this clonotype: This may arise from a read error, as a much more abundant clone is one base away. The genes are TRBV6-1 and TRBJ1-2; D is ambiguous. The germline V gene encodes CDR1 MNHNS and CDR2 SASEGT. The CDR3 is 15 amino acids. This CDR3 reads CASSEGRGVVYGYAF. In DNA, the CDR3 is TGTGCCAGCAGTGAAGGTCGTGGGGTTGTCTATGGCTACGCCTTC.

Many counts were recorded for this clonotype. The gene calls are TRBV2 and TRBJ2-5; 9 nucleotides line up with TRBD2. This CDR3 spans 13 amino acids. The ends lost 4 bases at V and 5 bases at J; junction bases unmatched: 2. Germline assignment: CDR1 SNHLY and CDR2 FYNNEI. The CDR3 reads CASSGAGGETQYF. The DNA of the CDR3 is TGTGCCAGCAGTGGGGCGGGAGGGGAGACCCAGTACTTC.

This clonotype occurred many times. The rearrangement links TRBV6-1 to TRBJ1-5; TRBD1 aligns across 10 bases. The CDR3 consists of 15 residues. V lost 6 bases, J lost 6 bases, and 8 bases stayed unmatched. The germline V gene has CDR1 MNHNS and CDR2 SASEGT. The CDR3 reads CASSRDRGASQPQHF. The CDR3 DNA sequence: TGTGCCAGCAGCAGGGACAGGGGAGCAAGTCAGCCCCAGCATTTT.

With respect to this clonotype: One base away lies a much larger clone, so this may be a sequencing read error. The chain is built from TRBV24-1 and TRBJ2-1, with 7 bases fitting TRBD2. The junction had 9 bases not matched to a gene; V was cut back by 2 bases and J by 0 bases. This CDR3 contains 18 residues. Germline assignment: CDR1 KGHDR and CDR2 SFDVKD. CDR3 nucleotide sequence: TGTGCCACCAGTGATTCTCGGAGGGGCGGGAGCTCCTACAATGAGCAGTTCTTC. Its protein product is CATSDSRRGGSSYNEQFF.

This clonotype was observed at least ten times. As DNA, the CDR3 is TGTGCCACCAGTGGGACTAGCGGGAGGTCCCAGTACTTC. It is translated as CATSGTSGRSQYF. This sequence joins TRBV24-1 and TRBJ2-5, with 14 bases lining up with TRBD2. This CDR3 has 13 amino acids. Germline loops: CDR1 KGHDR, CDR2 SFDVKD. Trimming took 5 bases from V and 9 from J; bases not matched to a gene: 1.

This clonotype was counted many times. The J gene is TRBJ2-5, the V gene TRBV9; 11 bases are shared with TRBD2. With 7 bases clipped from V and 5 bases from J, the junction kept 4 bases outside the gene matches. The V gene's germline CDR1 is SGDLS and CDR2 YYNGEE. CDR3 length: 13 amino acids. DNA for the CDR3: TGTGCCAGCGGAGGACTAGCGGGTGAGACCCAGTACTTC. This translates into CASGGLAGETQYF.

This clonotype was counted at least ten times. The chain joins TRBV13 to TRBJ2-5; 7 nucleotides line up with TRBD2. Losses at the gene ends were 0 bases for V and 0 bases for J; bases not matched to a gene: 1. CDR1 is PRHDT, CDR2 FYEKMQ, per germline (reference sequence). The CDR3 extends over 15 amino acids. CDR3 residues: CASSLGRGDQETQYF. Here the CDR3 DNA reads TGTGCCAGCAGCTTAGGACGGGGGGACCAAGAGACCCAGTACTTC.

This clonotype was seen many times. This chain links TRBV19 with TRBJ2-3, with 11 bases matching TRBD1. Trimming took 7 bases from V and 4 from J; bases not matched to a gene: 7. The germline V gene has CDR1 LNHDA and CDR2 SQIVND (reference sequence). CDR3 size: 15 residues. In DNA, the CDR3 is TGTGCCAGTAACCACCCGGGACAGGGGGCAGATACGCAGTATTTT. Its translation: CASNHPGQGADTQYF.

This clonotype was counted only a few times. CDR3 loop: CASSPYSSGSSYNEQFF. Written as DNA, the CDR3 is TGTGCCAGCAGCCCTTATTCTAGCGGGAGCTCCTACAATGAGCAGTTCTTC. J is TRBJ2-1 and V is TRBV4-2, with 10 bases identical to TRBD2. Unmatched junction bases numbered 6, after V lost 4 bases and J lost 0 bases. The CDR3 extends over 17 amino acids. Looked up from germline, CDR1 is LGHNA and CDR2 is YNFKEQ.

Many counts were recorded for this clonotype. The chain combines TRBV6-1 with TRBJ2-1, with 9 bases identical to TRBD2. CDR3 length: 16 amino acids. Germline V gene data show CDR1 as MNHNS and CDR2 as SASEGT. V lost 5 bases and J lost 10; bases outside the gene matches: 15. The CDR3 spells CASSYGPAGGVGEQFF. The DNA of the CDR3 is TGTGCCAGCAGTTACGGCCCAGCGGGAGGTGTGGGCGAGCAGTTCTTC.

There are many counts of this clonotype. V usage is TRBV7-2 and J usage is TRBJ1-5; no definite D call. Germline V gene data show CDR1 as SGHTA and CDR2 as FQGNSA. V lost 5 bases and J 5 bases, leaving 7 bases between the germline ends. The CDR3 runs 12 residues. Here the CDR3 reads CASSLQDQPQHF. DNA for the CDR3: TGTGCCAGCAGCCTCCAGGATCAGCCCCAGCATTTT.

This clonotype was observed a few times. CDR3 in amino acids: CASSHTGIALPGTSGGAYYNEQFF. The DNA of the CDR3 is TGCGCCAGCAGCCACACCGGGATTGCCCTACCCGGGACTAGCGGGGGGGCCTACTACAATGAGCAGTTCTTC. The J gene is TRBJ2-1, the V gene TRBV5-1; 16 positions agree with TRBD2. V shed 4 bases, J shed 3 bases, and the junction held 25 bases outside the gene matches. This CDR3 contains 24 residues. The germline V gene has CDR1 SGHRS and CDR2 YFSETQ.